This T cell receptor beta chain was identified in a study of blood T cell repertoires in COVID-19. Germline lookup yields CDR1 GTSNPN and CDR2 SVGIG (reference sequence). This CDR3 is 11 amino acids long. The V end was cut by 1 base, the J end by 6 bases, with 7 bases between. Recovered status applied to Cohort 3 donors who had two consecutive negative PCRs. It also applied to those with clearance or with symptom resolution. This clone was counted once. Profiling relied on immunoSEQ multiplex PCR, and the TCRdb table lists in-frame clones only, not all of them. The data contain some 250,000 clones, around 85% of them singletons.

The sample consisted of PBMCs or T cells enriched from blood (not recorded which). The origin of this receptor is a woman aged 45-59 years who had recovered from COVID-19. The genes are TRBV30 and TRBJ2-7, with D possibly matching TRBD1 (6 bases). CDR3 amino acids: CAWSEGGEQYF. DNA of the CDR3: TGTGCCTGGAGTGAAGGGGGCGAGCAGTACTTC.